The clone carrying this T cell receptor (beta chain) was seen repeatedly, ten times or more. The CDR3 length is 14 residues. J gave up 2 bases and V 3 bases, and 3 bases lay outside the gene matches. The data were obtained in a study of identical twins. One entry per CDR3 protein results from TCRdb running MiXCR on the 5' RACE reads. The table includes some 230,000 distinct CDR3 sequences, approximately 5.9% detected once. These data also featured in a second study, about T cells expressing NK-cell markers.

V usage is TRBV12-3 or TRBV12-4 and J usage is TRBJ1-1; TRBD1 aligns across 7 bases. The receptor was derived from a woman aged 18 to 35 in good health. Material for sequencing was CD8+ T cells sorted from blood. CDR3 protein: CASSLGQYNTEAFF. The CDR3 coding sequence is TGTGCCAGCAGTTTGGGACAGTATAACACTGAAGCTTTCTTT.